This T cell receptor (beta chain) is drawn from a study of shared clonotypes between healthy human individuals. Several immunoSEQ plates held equal portions of the genomic DNA taken from each subset. Assay used: immunoSEQ multiplex PCR; TCRdb lists only in-frame clones, some missing. The sample shows millions of clones, approximately 92% of them seen only once. Study findings and constraints: It was the non-shared clonotypes that had lower generation probabilities than clonotypes shared by all four donors.

The CDR3 length is 13 residues. The V segment lost 3 bases and the J segment 5 bases; nucleotides outside the gene matches: 4. Germline CDR1 reads SGHNT; CDR2 reads YYREEE (reference sequence). Regarding this clone: Its target is not known.

Donors had no recently reported acute infections or vaccinations and were HIV-negative. CD4+ cell separation produced CD45RA+ naive and CD45RA-negative memory subsets. The sequenced sample was naive CD4+ T cells sorted from blood. Subset defined: CD45RA+ positively selected. The receptor was derived from a man aged 18-30 years in good health. V gene TRBV5-4 combines with J gene TRBJ1-1; TRBD1 aligns across 7 bases. The CDR3: CASSYPGGTEAFF. DNA of the CDR3: TGTGCCAGCAGCTACCCAGGGGGGACTGAAGCTTTCTTT.